The T cell receptor beta chain described here comes from a study of blood T cell repertoires in COVID-19. The V and J ends lost 5 bases and 2 bases respectively, with 13 bases between them. CDR3 size: 14 residues. Germline V gene sequence: CDR1 GTSNPN, CDR2 SVGIG (reference sequence). Original handling: Quantification of nucleated cells was approximated via reference gene primer amplification. TCRdb's copy holds only in-frame clones and misses some; the assay was immunoSEQ multiplex PCR. V and J calls and clone size are as listed in that table; D and trimming were resolved from the DNA. The profile shows about 98,000 clones, about 89% of them singletons.

This receptor was taken from a man aged 45-65 years with acute or convalescent COVID-19. The rearrangement links TRBV30 to TRBJ2-4, with D possibly TRBD1 on 6 matching bases. Sequencing was carried out using peripheral blood. CDR3 in DNA: TGTGCCTGGTCCAGGGGAAGCCCCAAAAACATTCAGTACTTC. Amino acid sequence: CAWSRGSPKNIQYF.